The 9 T cell receptor beta chains reported below all come from one sample, sequenced in a study of T cell repertoires in cytomegalovirus infection. Antigens for these TCRs are unknown. TCRdb reanalysed the reads using MiXCR and keeps one entry per CDR3 protein. The sample carries roughly 220,000 distinct CDR3 sequences, about 39% recorded once. The specimen was CD8+ T cells from cultured PBMCs, collected from culture after CMV antigen stimulation. The receptors derive from a human donor in good health (CMV status not recorded). Some clones in this sample may be carry-over from other donors' samples.

The V and J genes are TRBV12-3 or TRBV12-4 and TRBJ1-5; D remains ambiguous. The CDR3 spans 13 residues. The V end was cut by 1 base, the J end by 7 bases, with 8 bases between. Here the CDR3 reads CASSLGSQQPQHF. The CDR3, as DNA: TGTGCCAGCAGTTTAGGGTCCCAGCAGCCCCAGCATTTT.

The chain joins TRBV5-1 to TRBJ2-6; TRBD1 might be the D (6 bases). V lost 3 bases and J lost 0, with 19 bases in between. Per germline, CDR1 SGHRS and CDR2 YFSETQ. CDR3 size: 19 residues. In nucleotides, the CDR3 is TGCGCCAGCAGCTCCCTTGACCTCGACAGGCTCTCTGGGGCCAACGTCCTGACTTTC. Its translation is CASSSLDLDRLSGANVLTF.

The chain carries TRBV27 and TRBJ1-1, with D possibly matching TRBD1 (5 bases). V lost 8 bases and J 7 bases, leaving 14 bases between the germline ends. Germline CDR1 reads MNHEY; CDR2 reads SMNVEV (reference sequence). The CDR3 is 12 residues long. In DNA, the CDR3 is TGTGCCAGCGCCTTATGGGGGGATGAAGCTTTCTTT. Translating it yields CASALWGDEAFF.

The V gene is TRBV4-3, the J gene TRBJ1-2; D is ambiguous. Germline assignment: CDR1 LGHNA and CDR2 YSLEER. V was cut by 1 base and J by 0 bases, with 9 bases left in between. The length of the CDR3 is 15 residues. CDR3 nucleotide sequence: TGCGCCAGCAGCCAAGGGACGCCAGCTAACTATGGCTACACCTTC. Translating it yields CASSQGTPANYGYTF.

This clonotype was seen only a few times. V gene TRBV7-3 combines with J gene TRBJ2-7; 8 nucleotides agree with TRBD2. This CDR3 is built from 15 residues. Germline CDR1 SGHTA, CDR2 FQGTGA. J was trimmed by 5 bases and V by 2 bases; bases with no gene match: 8. CDR3 in DNA: TGTGCCAGCAGCTTAGGGGCTAGCGGGCCCAACGAGCAGTACTTC. Its protein product is CASSLGASGPNEQYF.

Comment on this clonotype: One end of the junction is discordant with germline, which a read error may explain. The chain uses TRBV7-6 and TRBJ2-1; D gene uncertain. Germline V gene sequence: CDR1 SGHVS, CDR2 FNYEAQ. The CDR3 is made up of 13 amino acids. The CDR3 coding sequence is TGTGCTAGCAGCCAAAACATCTACAATGAGCAGTTCTTC. Its translation: CASSQNIYNEQFF. The complete variable domain, with remaining parts taken from reference TRBV7-6 and TRBJ2-1, reads GAGVSQSPRYKVTKRGQDVALRCDPISGHVSLYWYRQALGQGPEFLTYFNYEAQQDKSGLPNDRFSAERPEGSISTLTIQRTEQRDSAMYRCASSQNIYNEQFFGPGTRLTVL.

The chain recombines TRBV28 with TRBJ2-2; D remains ambiguous. V was shortened by 4 bases and J by 4 bases, with 13 bases between the two germline ends. Germline CDR1 reads MDHEN; CDR2 reads SYDVKM. CDR3 length: 15 amino acids. The CDR3 is CASSSRSLFTGELFF. CDR3 coding DNA: TGTGCCAGCAGTTCCAGGAGCCTCTTCACCGGGGAGCTGTTTTTT.

The chain recombines TRBV7-8 with TRBJ2-1, with 12 nucleotides matching TRBD2. Germline V gene lookup returns CDR1 SGHVS and CDR2 FQNEAQ. V shed 1 base and J 6 bases; nucleotides not matched to a gene: 1. This CDR3 region has 15 residues. CDR3 protein: CASSLVGLAGNEQFF. The CDR3 coding sequence is TGTGCCAGCAGCTTAGTGGGACTAGCGGGCAATGAGCAGTTCTTC.

This rearrangement joins TRBV30 to TRBJ2-7; 7 bases agree with TRBD1. The CDR3 sequence is 14 residues long. After removal of 2 bases from V and 5 bases from J, the junction contained 9 bases not matched to a gene. Germline V CDR1 and CDR2: GTSNPN, SVGIG (reference sequence). In DNA, the CDR3 is TGTGCCTGGAGTTCCACTCGACAGGGCAACGAGCAGTACTTC. This encodes CAWSSTRQGNEQYF.